The 27 T cell receptor beta chains below were found in one sample sequenced in a study of blood T cell repertoires in COVID-19. The table came from immunoSEQ multiplex PCR; TCRdb's copy has only in-frame clones and leaves some out. In the table there are 56,000 or so clones, 80% to 90% of which are singletons. Material: peripheral blood. The receptors stem from a woman aged 80 or older with active COVID-19.

This clone has only a few counts. CDR3: CASSFVGEHEQYF. The CDR3 DNA is TGTGCCAGCAGTTTCGTCGGGGAGCACGAGCAGTACTTC. This sequence joins TRBV12-3 or TRBV12-4 and TRBJ2-7; TRBD2 might be the D (5 bases). The V gene lost 3 bases and the J gene lost 5 bases, with 11 bases spanning the gap. The CDR3 consists of 13 residues.

The chain joins TRBV10-3 to TRBJ1-1; TRBD1 matches at 7 bases. This CDR3 comprises 15 residues. Germline lookup yields CDR1 ENHRY and CDR2 SYGVKD. V gave up 3 bases and J gave up 4 bases; unmatched junction bases: 8. The DNA of the CDR3 is TGTGCCATCAGTGATAGGCGACAGGGCGGCACTGAAGCTTTCTTT. Amino acid sequence: CAISDRRQGGTEAFF.

The CDR3 region has the DNA TGTGCCAGCAGGGCGGCCCTGAGGTACGAGCAGTACTTC. This codes for CASRAALRYEQYF. The genes are TRBV28 and TRBJ2-7; D call uncertain. CDR3 length equals 13 residues. The V end was cut by 6 bases, the J end by 4 bases, with 13 bases between. Per the germline V gene, CDR1 is MDHEN and CDR2 is SYDVKM.

The chain has TRBV9 and TRBJ2-1; 9 bases agree with TRBD1. The CDR3 contains 17 residues. CDR1 SGDLS and CDR2 YYNGEE come from the germline V gene. Unmatched junction bases numbered 5, after V lost 0 bases and J lost 1 base. The CDR3 region has the DNA TGTGCCAGCAGCGTAGGAATCGGGACAGGGTCCTACAATGAGCAGTTCTTC. Encoded protein: CASSVGIGTGSYNEQFF. Complete variable domain (other parts from reference TRBV9 and TRBJ2-1): DSGVTQTPKHLITATGQRVTLRCSPRSGDLSVYWYQQSLDQGLQFLIQYYNGEERAKGNILERFSAQQFPDLHSELNLSSLELGDSALYFCASSVGIGTGSYNEQFFGPGTRLTVL.

This chain joins TRBV3-1 (or the pseudogene TRBV3-2) and TRBJ2-3; 15 nucleotides agree with TRBD2. V gave up 8 bases and J gave up 4 bases; unmatched junction bases: 10. Germline CDR1 LGHDT, CDR2 YNNKEL (reference sequence). The CDR3 loop spans 17 amino acids. CDR3 loop: CASSRTSGGASADTQYF. In DNA, the CDR3 is TGTGCCAGCTCGCGGACTAGCGGGGGGGCCAGCGCAGATACGCAGTATTTT.

The chain combines TRBV7-2 with TRBJ2-1, with D unclear. The CDR3 sequence is 14 residues long. V lost 3 bases and J 0 bases, leaving 6 bases between the germline ends. Germline V lookup: CDR1 SGHTA, CDR2 FQGNSA. CDR3 protein: CASSFVVSYNEQFF. The CDR3 nucleotides read TGTGCCAGCAGCTTTGTCGTCTCCTACAATGAGCAGTTCTTC.

The chain couples TRBV9 to TRBJ1-3; possible D gene TRBD1, 6 bases. Trimming pared 4 bases from V and 7 bases from J, leaving 15 bases between. Germline V gene lookup returns CDR1 SGDLS and CDR2 YYNGEE. The CDR3 covers 14 residues. This CDR3 is CASSSYGGGNTIYF. The CDR3 DNA reads as TGTGCCAGCAGCTCTTACGGGGGGGGCAACACCATATATTTT.

The CDR3 sequence: CASRTGGTEAFF. The CDR3 region has the DNA TGTGCCAGCAGAACAGGGGGCACTGAAGCTTTCTTT. The gene calls are TRBV6-5 and TRBJ1-1; 8 nucleotides line up with TRBD1. Trimming at V came to 6 bases and at J to 4 bases, leaving 1 base not matched to a gene. CDR1 and CDR2 from the germline V gene are MNHEY and SVGAGI. The CDR3 sequence is 12 residues long.

The chain couples TRBV6-5 to TRBJ2-1; 8 positions match TRBD2. The CDR3 length is 13 residues. J was trimmed by 9 bases and V by 7 bases; bases with no gene match: 8. The V gene's germline CDR1 is MNHEY and CDR2 SVGAGI. The CDR3 is CASTHAAGGEQFF. The CDR3 DNA is TGTGCCAGCACCCACGCGGCGGGGGGTGAGCAGTTCTTC.

This chain joins TRBV15 and TRBJ2-5, with TRBD2 identical over 10 bases. The junction had 6 bases not matched to a gene; V was cut back by 4 bases and J by 4 bases. This CDR3 has 15 amino acids. In germline, CDR1 is LNHNV, CDR2 YYDKDF (reference sequence). This CDR3 reads CATSTQRGGRETQYF. The CDR3 bases are TGTGCCACCAGCACACAGCGGGGGGGCCGAGAGACCCAGTACTTC.

Only one count was recorded for this clone. This chain joins TRBV5-4 and TRBJ2-6; tentative D call: TRBD2 (5 bases). V was pared by 3 bases and J by 0 bases, with 7 bases between. Germline CDR1 reads SGHNT; CDR2 reads YYREEE (reference sequence). This CDR3 is built from 15 residues. The CDR3 DNA sequence: TGTGCCAGCAGCTATACTAGCTCTGGGGCCAACGTCCTGACTTTC. Translation: CASSYTSSGANVLTF.

This clone was observed a single time. The V and J genes are TRBV21-1 and TRBJ2-7; TRBD1 is the table's D call, not checked against the DNA. TRBV21-1 is a pseudogene. The CDR3 is 16 residues long. The CDR3 spells CASSKNKKGRGYEQYF. The CDR3 DNA reads as TGTGCCAGCAGCAAAAATAAGAAGGGCAGGGGTTACGAGCAGTACTTC.

The V call is TRBV11-3, the J call TRBJ2-1; 8 bases align to TRBD2. Looked up from germline, CDR1 is SGHNT and CDR2 is YENEEA. The CDR3 has 16 residues. V was pared by 4 bases and J by 9 bases, with 14 bases of the junction left unmatched. The CDR3 DNA reads TGTGCCAGCAGCTCCCTTTCGGGACTAGTATTTCCTGAGCAGTTCTTC. Translation gives CASSSLSGLVFPEQFF.

V usage is TRBV5-1 and J usage is TRBJ2-1; 11 positions agree with TRBD2. The CDR3 has 15 amino acids. The V gene end was trimmed by 0 bases and the J gene end by 9 bases; junction bases not matched to a gene: 5. Germline V gene lookup returns CDR1 SGHRS and CDR2 YFSETQ. The CDR3 spells CASSLGSGGAGEQFF. In nucleotides, the CDR3 is TGCGCCAGCAGCTTGGGTAGCGGGGGGGCCGGTGAGCAGTTCTTC.

The V gene is TRBV12-3 or TRBV12-4, the J gene TRBJ2-2; perhaps TRBD2 as D (5 bases). The CDR3 spans 13 residues. V lost 5 bases and J lost 7, with 11 bases in between. This CDR3 is CASSAFGIGELFF. CDR3 nucleotides: TGTGCCAGCAGTGCCTTCGGGATCGGGGAGCTGTTTTTT.

The chain joins TRBV28 to TRBJ2-5; tentatively, D is TRBD2 (6 bases). This CDR3 comprises 14 residues. Trimming took 6 bases from V and 4 from J, leaving 15 bases between them. Germline V gives CDR1 MDHEN, CDR2 SYDVKM. The CDR3 sequence: CASSPAGLSETQYF. CDR3 sequence (DNA): TGTGCCAGCAGCCCCGCGGGACTTTCAGAGACCCAGTACTTC.

The chain links TRBV19 to TRBJ1-1; 9 bases are shared with TRBD1. Germline assignment: CDR1 LNHDA and CDR2 SQIVND (reference sequence). With 5 bases clipped from V and 1 base from J, the junction kept 5 bases outside the gene matches. This CDR3 contains 15 residues. The CDR3 here is CASSWTGEGNTEAFF. The CDR3 nucleotides read TGTGCCAGTAGTTGGACAGGGGAAGGGAACACTGAAGCTTTCTTT.

The rearrangement uses TRBV7-3 and TRBJ2-5, with TRBD2 matching 10 bases. V shed 5 bases, J shed 5 bases, and the junction held 5 bases outside the gene matches. The CDR3 sequence is 14 residues long. Germline CDR1 and CDR2: SGHTA and FQGTGA. The CDR3 coding sequence is TGTGCCAGCAGCATGCTAGCGGGGGTTGAGACCCAGTACTTC. Amino acid sequence: CASSMLAGVETQYF.

The chain carries TRBV7-8 and TRBJ2-1; 7 nucleotides line up with TRBD2. Germline values: CDR1 SGHVS, CDR2 FQNEAQ. CDR3 length: 16 residues. Unmatched junction bases numbered 6, after V lost 0 bases and J lost 4 bases. The CDR3 DNA follows: TGTGCCAGCAGCTTAGCGCTGGCGGGAGCATACAATGAGCAGTTCTTC. Translating it yields CASSLALAGAYNEQFF.

The CDR3 coding sequence is TGTGCCAGCATTGACAGGGAAGGGACCTACGAGCAGTACTTC. Its translation: CASIDREGTYEQYF. This chain joins TRBV2 and TRBJ2-7, with 7 bases aligning to TRBD1. Germline V gene sequence: CDR1 SNHLY, CDR2 FYNNEI. The junction had 8 bases not matched to a gene; V was cut back by 7 bases and J by 2 bases. The CDR3 spans 14 residues.

The genes are TRBV7-2 and TRBJ1-2, with 8 bases fitting TRBD1. Germline lookup yields CDR1 SGHTA and CDR2 FQGNSA. V lost 5 bases to trimming and J lost 6 bases; unmatched junction nucleotides: 11. The CDR3 has 15 residues. CDR3 DNA sequence: TGTGCCAGCAGCCGCCCACGACAGGGGCACAATGGCTACACCTTC. Its protein product is CASSRPRQGHNGYTF.

The chain has TRBV7-8 and TRBJ2-7, with 7 bases lining up with TRBD1. The V gene's germline CDR1 is SGHVS and CDR2 FQNEAQ. The CDR3 consists of 13 residues. With V trimmed by 6 bases and J by 3 bases, 5 bases remained unmatched. The DNA of the CDR3 is TGTGCCAGCAGTCGACAGGGAATCTACGAGCAGTACTTC. This translates into CASSRQGIYEQYF.

This chain uses TRBV19 with TRBJ1-4; D is unresolved. The CDR3 is made up of 13 amino acids. From germline, CDR1 is LNHDA and CDR2 SQIVND (reference sequence). The V and J ends lost 3 bases and 4 bases respectively, with 6 bases between them. CDR3 sequence (DNA): TGTGCCAGTAGTATCGTTGTTAATGAAAAACTGTTTTTT. Encoded protein: CASSIVVNEKLFF.

The chain links TRBV3-1 (or the pseudogene TRBV3-2) to TRBJ2-5, with 8 positions matching TRBD2. The CDR3 runs to 12 residues. Trimming cost V 3 bases and J 7 bases; bases outside gene matches: 1. CDR1 and CDR2 (germline): LGHDT, YNNKEL (reference sequence). CDR3 coding DNA: TGTGCCAGCAGCCAGGCGGGGGGGACCCAGTACTTC. Translation gives CASSQAGGTQYF.

The rearrangement links TRBV9 to TRBJ1-4, with TRBD1 identical over 7 bases. Trimming removed 4 bases from V and 3 bases from J; junction bases left unmatched: 6. This CDR3 spans 15 amino acids. Germline lookup yields CDR1 SGDLS and CDR2 YYNGEE. The CDR3 DNA reads TGTGCCAGCAGCATCGGACAGGTCTCTAATGAAAAACTGTTTTTT. Its translation is CASSIGQVSNEKLFF.

This rearrangement joins TRBV18 to TRBJ1-1; 8 bases align to TRBD1. Germline CDR1 is KGHSH and CDR2 is LQKENI. This CDR3 contains 15 residues. Losses at the gene ends were 5 bases for V and 2 bases for J; bases not matched to a gene: 7. CDR3 sequence reads: CASSLQGVQNTEAFF. Written as DNA, the CDR3 is TGTGCCAGCTCATTACAGGGGGTGCAAAACACTGAAGCTTTCTTT.

This chain uses TRBV3-1 (or the pseudogene TRBV3-2) with TRBJ1-2, with D perhaps matching TRBD1 (6 bases). The CDR3 has 17 residues. The germline gives CDR1 LGHDT, CDR2 YNNKEL (reference sequence). V lost 4 bases, J lost 1 base, and 19 bases lay in between. The CDR3, as DNA: TGTGCCAGCAGCCCCCTCGGAGGGGGGGCCCTTAACTATGGCTACACCTTC. Residues: CASSPLGGGALNYGYTF.